The 20 T cell receptor beta chains listed next were all sequenced from one sample in a study of Tregs in tolerant kidney transplant recipients. The protocol was immunoSEQ multiplex PCR, while the TCRdb copy is restricted to in-frame clones and leaves out a portion. The sample has about 52,000 clones. The source was CD4+ T cells from blood, collected before the transplant. Receptor source: a human donor who received a combined kidney and bone marrow transplant.

In regard to this clone: Sequencing ends 3 residues short of the CDR3 end; the germline J gene provides the rest. V is TRBV7-4 and J is TRBJ2-7, with TRBD2 matching 12 bases. The germline V gene encodes CDR1 SGHVT and CDR2 SQSDAQ. J gave up 3 bases and V 4 bases, and 7 bases lay outside the gene matches. The CDR3 runs 16 residues. The sequenced part of the CDR3 DNA is TGTGCCAGCAGCTGTAGAGGACTAGCGGGAAGCTACGAG. Translation: CASSCRGLAGSYE. The whole CDR3 region reads CASSCRGLAGSYEQYF.

Regarding this clone: The CDR3 goes on 3 residues after the read ends, and that part is filled in from the germline J gene. The rearrangement uses TRBV2 and TRBJ2-1; 10 nucleotides align to TRBD2. The ends lost 8 bases at V and 5 bases at J; junction bases unmatched: 9. The CDR3 is made up of 15 amino acids. Germline V lookup: CDR1 SNHLY, CDR2 FYNNEI. CDR3 amino acids: CASGRVSGGDNEQFF. The covered CDR3 bases are TGTGCCAGCGGAAGGGTGAGCGGGGGGGACAATGAG.

As to this clone: The read is 3 residues too short to cover the CDR3 end, so that end is filled in from the germline J gene. V gene TRBV7-8 combines with J gene TRBJ1-2; 9 bases line up with TRBD1. The CDR3 is 15 amino acids. CDR1 SGHVS and CDR2 FQNEAQ come from the germline V gene. Unmatched junction bases numbered 8, after V lost 5 bases and J lost 4 bases. The CDR3 reads CASSPGTGTGYGYTF. The part of the CDR3 DNA that was read is TGTGCCAGCAGCCCCGGGACAGGGACTGGCTATGGC.

In the case of this clone: The read finishes 3 residues shy of the CDR3 end, and the germline J gene is used to complete it. V gene TRBV7-9 combines with J gene TRBJ1-6; weak D call: TRBD1 (5 bases). The V and J ends lost 2 bases and 9 bases respectively, with 8 bases between them. The germline CDR1 and CDR2 sequences are SEHNR and FQNEAQ (reference sequence). There are 13 residues in the CDR3. The part of the CDR3 DNA that was read is TGTGCCAGCAGCTTACGGGGGGTTTCACCC. This translates into CASSLRGVSP. The complete CDR3 protein is CASSLRGVSPLHF.

Note on this clone: The sequence runs out 3 residues before the end of the CDR3; the remainder is reconstructed from the germline J gene. This chain joins TRBV5-6 and TRBJ2-3; D may be TRBD1 (6 bases). V was shortened by 4 bases and J by 3 bases, with 12 bases between the two germline ends. The CDR3 covers 14 residues. The V gene's germline CDR1 is SGHDT and CDR2 YYEEEE. Here the CDR3 reads CASSPQGRTDTQYF. CDR3 bases read: TGTGCCAGCAGCCCCCAGGGGCGAACAGATACG.

For this clone: The read stops 3 residues short of the end of the CDR3; the missing end is completed from the germline J gene. This chain links TRBV6-2 or TRBV6-3 with TRBJ2-6; TRBD1 aligns across 9 bases. This CDR3 spans 15 amino acids. Germline CDR1 is MNHEY and CDR2 is SVGEGT. V lost 7 bases, J lost 1 base, and 2 bases stayed unmatched. CDR3 protein: CASTTGGSGANVLTF. CDR3 DNA (partial): TGTGCCAGCACGACAGGGGGTTCTGGGGCCAACGTC.

Comments on this clone: Read sequence stops 3 residues before the CDR3 end, and the germline J gene provides the missing end. The chain uses TRBV19 and TRBJ2-5; the match to TRBD2 covers 11 bases. Per the germline V gene, CDR1 is LNHDA and CDR2 is SQIVND (reference sequence). J gave up 7 bases and V 5 bases, and 9 bases lay outside the gene matches. This CDR3 comprises 15 residues. CDR3 DNA (partial): TGTGCCAGTAGTGCCGGACTAGCGGGCGCACGGACC. This sequence encodes CASSAGLAGART. The entire CDR3 sequence reads CASSAGLAGARTQYF. Full variable domain (rest looked up from reference TRBV19 and TRBJ2-5): DGGITQSPKYLFRKEGQNVTLSCEQNLNHDAMYWYRQDPGQGLRLIYYSQIVNDFQKGDIAEGYSVSREKKESFPLTVTSAQKNPTAFYLCASSAGLAGARTQYFGPGTRLLVL.

A word on this clone: The observed sequence ends 3 residues before the CDR3 terminus, with the missing tail filled in from the germline J gene. The chain employs TRBV6-2 or TRBV6-3 and TRBJ2-1, with TRBD1 as a possible D gene (5 bases). The germline V gene encodes CDR1 MNHEY and CDR2 SVGEGT. The CDR3 runs to 15 residues. Trimming left V 6 bases short and J 1 base short, with 13 bases between. The CDR3 DNA, read in part, is TGTGCCAGCAGACTATTGACAGCTTCCTACAATGAG. Its translation: CASRLLTASYNE. In full, the CDR3 is CASRLLTASYNEQFF.

Details on this clone: The read halts 3 residues ahead of the CDR3 end, with the missing end drawn from the germline J gene. The J gene is TRBJ2-4, the V gene TRBV30; tentatively, D is TRBD2 (7 bases). CDR1 is GTSNPN, CDR2 SVGIG, per germline (reference sequence). This CDR3 is built from 14 residues. V was clipped by 4 bases and J by 7 bases, with 17 bases between them. CDR3 amino acids: CAWTEGGAWNIQYF. CDR3 bases read: TGTGCCTGGACGGAAGGGGGGGCGTGGAACATT.

In regard to this clone: The CDR3 is cut off 3 residues early in the read; its end comes from the germline J gene. V is TRBV2 and J is TRBJ2-3, with 10 bases aligning to TRBD2. V shed 5 bases and J 6 bases; nucleotides not matched to a gene: 8. Per germline, CDR1 SNHLY and CDR2 FYNNEI. CDR3 length: 15 residues. CDR3 region: CASSRPAGGRDTQYF. The covered CDR3 bases are TGTGCCAGCAGTCGCCCAGCGGGGGGGAGGGATACG.

On this clone: The read ends 3 residues early relative to the CDR3; the germline J gene fills the gap. The chain links TRBV6-1 to TRBJ1-4, with D maybe TRBD1 (5 bases). The CDR3 loop spans 15 amino acids. V lost 4 bases and J 6 bases, leaving 15 bases between the germline ends. Per the germline V gene, CDR1 is MNHNS and CDR2 is SASEGT. CDR3 amino acids: CASSGDRIGDEKLFF. The CDR3 DNA, read in part, is TGTGCCAGCAGTGGAGACAGAATTGGGGATGAAAAA.

Comment on this clone: The CDR3 end falls 3 residues outside the read, so it is completed with the germline J gene. The chain couples TRBV6-2 or TRBV6-3 to TRBJ1-1, with D possibly TRBD1 on 5 matching bases. Trimming took off 5 bases at V and 2 bases at J, with 9 bases between the two ends. Germline V gene sequence: CDR1 MNHEY, CDR2 SVGEGT. This CDR3 is 13 amino acids long. The CDR3 here is CASSGGVNTEAFF. The part of the CDR3 DNA that was read is TGTGCCAGCAGTGGAGGGGTAAACACTGAA.

Concerning this clone itself: The read ends 3 residues early relative to the CDR3; the germline J gene fills the gap. The V call is TRBV19, the J call TRBJ2-7; D remains unclear. The CDR3 is made up of 13 amino acids. Germline V gene data show CDR1 as LNHDA and CDR2 as SQIVND (reference sequence). Between the trimmed V and J ends, which lost 9 bases and 5 bases, there was a span of 17 bases. The covered CDR3 bases are TGTGCCAGCTCATTAAGGGTTCGCCACGAG. Translation gives CASSLRVRHE. The complete CDR3 reads CASSLRVRHEQYF.

Worth noting for this clone: The read falls 3 residues short of the CDR3 end, and the missing part is taken from the germline J gene. The V gene is TRBV18, the J gene TRBJ1-1, with D maybe TRBD1 (5 bases). CDR1 KGHSH and CDR2 LQKENI come from the germline V gene. The CDR3 totals 15 residues. The V end lost 0 bases, the J end lost 1 base, and 9 bases lay between the germline ends. CDR3 bases read: TGTGCCAGCTCACCACCGTCAGGGTGGAACACTGAA. It translates to CASSPPSGWNTE. The whole CDR3 protein reads CASSPPSGWNTEAFF.

For this clone: The read gets to within 3 residues of the CDR3 end, and the germline J gene fills in the rest. The genes are TRBV5-1 and TRBJ1-1; no reliable D call. CDR1 SGHRS and CDR2 YFSETQ come from the germline V gene. V shed 1 base and J shed 4 bases, with 14 bases lying between them. This CDR3 is 15 amino acids long. Partial CDR3 DNA: TGCGCCAGCAGCTTGAGCGCGGGGTTGGGCACTGAA. Residues: CASSLSAGLGTE. The CDR3, in full, reads CASSLSAGLGTEAFF.

On this clone itself: The read terminates 3 residues before the CDR3 end, so the remaining end is supplied by the germline J gene. V usage is TRBV19 and J usage is TRBJ2-1; D may be TRBD2 (5 bases). Trimming pared 6 bases from V and 4 bases from J, leaving 10 bases between. Germline V CDR1 and CDR2: LNHDA, SQIVND (reference sequence). This CDR3 spans 13 amino acids. The CDR3 sequence is CASRSRVYNEQFF. CDR3 DNA, as far as it was read: TGTGCCAGTAGGTCGCGGGTGTACAATGAG.

Note on this clone: The DNA ends 3 residues before the CDR3 does, and the rest of the CDR3 is filled in from the germline J gene. The chain has TRBV5-1 and TRBJ1-6, with 9 bases fitting TRBD1. Germline values: CDR1 SGHRS, CDR2 YFSETQ. The CDR3 has 14 residues. After removal of 3 bases from V and 10 bases from J, the junction contained 5 bases not matched to a gene. CDR3 residues: CASSSQGADSPLHF. The DNA read from the CDR3 is TGCGCCAGCAGCTCACAGGGGGCGGACTCACCC. The full variable domain, completed using reference TRBV5-1 and TRBJ1-6, is KAGVTQTPRYLIKTRGQQVTLSCSPISGHRSVSWYQQTPGQGLQFLFEYFSETQRNKGNFPGRFSGRQFSNSRSEMNVSTLELGDSALYLCASSSQGADSPLHFGNGTRLTVT.

About this clone: The read is 3 residues too short to cover the CDR3 end, so that end is filled in from the germline J gene. The chain carries TRBV30 and TRBJ2-2, with 10 bases that match TRBD2. CDR1 is GTSNPN and CDR2 is SVGIG in the germline V gene (reference sequence). V shed 1 base, J shed 4 bases, and the junction held 6 bases outside the gene matches. This CDR3 is 16 amino acids long. CDR3 region: CAWSGGRLAGTGELFF. The CDR3 DNA, read in part, is TGTGCCTGGAGTGGGGGCCGACTAGCGGGCACCGGGGAG.

Remarks on this clone: The CDR3 extends 3 residues past the end of the read, so its final part is completed from the germline J gene. The chain has TRBV19 and TRBJ2-4; D may be TRBD1 (5 bases). The CDR3 runs to 15 residues. Trimming cost V 4 bases and J 9 bases, with 19 bases left between them. Germline lookup yields CDR1 LNHDA and CDR2 SQIVND (reference sequence). CDR3 residues: CASSTNPQGWGIQYF. CDR3 DNA, as far as it was read: TGTGCCAGTAGTACGAACCCTCAGGGATGGGGCATT.

CDR3 bases read: TGTGCCAGCAGTGAAACGAGCAGCAATCAGCCC. As protein: CASSETSSNQP. In full, the CDR3 is CASSETSSNQPQHF. The chain recombines TRBV2 with TRBJ1-5; D call uncertain. The observed sequence ends 3 residues before the CDR3 terminus, with the missing tail filled in from the germline J gene. V lost 2 bases and J 1 base, leaving 6 bases between the germline ends. The CDR3 spans 14 residues. CDR1 and CDR2 from the germline V gene are SNHLY and FYNNEI.